Described below is a single TCR beta chain sequence and its context. The antigen this receptor binds is unknown. No much larger clonotype is one base removed from it; base qualities were not supplied. The data are from a study of blood T cell repertoires in COVID-19 (dated by TCRdb to the early 2020s). For context, the study as a whole: Samples from collaborators originated in the United States, Italy and Spain and spanned both the acute and convalescent phases of COVID-19. The repertoires were released in a freely available public database intended as a resource for research on the immune response to SARS-CoV-2. Sample metadata almost always included a de-identified subject ID, COVID-19 status, age in years and sex. The material from the prospective study consisted of cDNA or gDNA derived from T cells, B-cell-depleted T cells, or PBMCs. Samples were obtained from the ongoing ImmuneRACE study (first 160 participants) and from about 1,300 subjects provided by 6 global collaborators. Where available, HLA class I and class II types were taken from metadata supplied by the sample provider and were not determined by assay-based typing. Deeply sampled blood TCRbeta repertoires from subjects exposed to, actively infected with, or recovered from COVID-19 were included in the dataset.

The CDR1 and CDR2 encoded by the germline V gene are SGHTA and FQGNSA. Germline trimming amounts to 3 bases on V and 6 bases on J, with 7 as the count of junction bases outside the gene matches. The CDR3 sequence holds 14 residues, the cysteine and phenylalanine included. The retained sequence is limited to the CDR3, 42 bases, with the frame set at the first base. TCRbeta CDR3 regions were amplified from genomic DNA using the immunoSEQ Assay, a bias-controlled multiplex PCR. Under the source paper's analysis protocol: Nucleated cell counts per sample were estimated from amplification of reference gene primers within the assay. Sequence reads were collapsed and filtered to measure the absolute abundance of every unique TCRbeta CDR3 rearrangement. For each sample, productive Simpson clonality was calculated by taking the square root of Simpson's diversity index across productive rearrangements. TCRdb stores this immuneACCESS table with in-frame sequences only. Part of the clones is absent; in the studies checked, under half of the shortfall reflects unresolved V genes, and no reason is known for the rest. For V, J and clone size, that table is used; D and trimming come from the DNA. The sample has 200,000 to 250,000 clones on record, approximately 83% of them singletons. The ten largest clones add up to about 3% of the sample.

General conclusions and limits of the study: How much clinical and demographic metadata was included differed by source and by participant, and the metadata was provided uncurated.

A second Seattle source provided samples from volunteer blood donors who had recovered from COVID-19. Whole blood was collected in K2EDTA tubes by collaborating institutions according to the institutions' own protocols. For TCRbeta analysis, collaborators shipped samples as frozen whole blood, isolated PBMCs, or DNA extracted from either of those sample types. This sequence was found in a woman aged 25 to 45 who had recovered from COVID-19. Recombination joined TRBV7-2 with TRBJ1-1, and 7 junctional nucleotides match TRBD1. Sequencing was done on a sample of peripheral blood. The DNA sequence follows: TGTGCCAGCAGCTTCCAGACAGGGCGCGCTGAAGCTTTCTTT. It translates to CASSFQTGRAEAFF.